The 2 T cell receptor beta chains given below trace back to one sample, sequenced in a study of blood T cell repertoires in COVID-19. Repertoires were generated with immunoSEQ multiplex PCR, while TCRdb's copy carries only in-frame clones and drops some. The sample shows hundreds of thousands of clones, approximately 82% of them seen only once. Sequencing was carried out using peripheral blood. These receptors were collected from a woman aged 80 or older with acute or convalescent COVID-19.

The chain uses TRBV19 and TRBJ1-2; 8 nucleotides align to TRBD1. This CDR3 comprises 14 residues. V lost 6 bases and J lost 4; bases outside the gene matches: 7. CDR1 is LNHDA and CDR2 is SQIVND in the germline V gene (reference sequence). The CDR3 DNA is TGTGCCAGTAGCCCGGACAGGGCGACCTATGGCTACACCTTC. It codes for CASSPDRATYGYTF.

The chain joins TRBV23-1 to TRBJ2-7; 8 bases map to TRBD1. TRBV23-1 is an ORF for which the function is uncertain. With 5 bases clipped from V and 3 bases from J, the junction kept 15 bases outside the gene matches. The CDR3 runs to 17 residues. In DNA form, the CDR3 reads TGCGCCAGCAGTAAAAGAACCGGGACAGGTCGATTCTACGAGCAGTACTTC. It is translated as CASSKRTGTGRFYEQYF.